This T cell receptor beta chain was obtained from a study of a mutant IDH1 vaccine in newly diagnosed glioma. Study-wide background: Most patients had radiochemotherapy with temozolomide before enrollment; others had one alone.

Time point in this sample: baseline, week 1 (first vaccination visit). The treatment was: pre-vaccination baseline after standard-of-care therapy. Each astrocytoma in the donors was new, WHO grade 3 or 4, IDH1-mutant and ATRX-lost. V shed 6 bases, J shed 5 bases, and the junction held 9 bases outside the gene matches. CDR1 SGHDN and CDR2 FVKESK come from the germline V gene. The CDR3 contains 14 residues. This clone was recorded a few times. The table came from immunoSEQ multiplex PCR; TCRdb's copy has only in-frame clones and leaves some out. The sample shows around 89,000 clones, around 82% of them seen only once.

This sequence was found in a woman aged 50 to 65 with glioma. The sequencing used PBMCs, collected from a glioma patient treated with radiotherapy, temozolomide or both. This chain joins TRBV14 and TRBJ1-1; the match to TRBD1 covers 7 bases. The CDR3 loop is CASSPHRGGTEAFF. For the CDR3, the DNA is TGTGCCAGCAGTCCACACAGGGGAGGAACTGAAGCTTTCTTT.